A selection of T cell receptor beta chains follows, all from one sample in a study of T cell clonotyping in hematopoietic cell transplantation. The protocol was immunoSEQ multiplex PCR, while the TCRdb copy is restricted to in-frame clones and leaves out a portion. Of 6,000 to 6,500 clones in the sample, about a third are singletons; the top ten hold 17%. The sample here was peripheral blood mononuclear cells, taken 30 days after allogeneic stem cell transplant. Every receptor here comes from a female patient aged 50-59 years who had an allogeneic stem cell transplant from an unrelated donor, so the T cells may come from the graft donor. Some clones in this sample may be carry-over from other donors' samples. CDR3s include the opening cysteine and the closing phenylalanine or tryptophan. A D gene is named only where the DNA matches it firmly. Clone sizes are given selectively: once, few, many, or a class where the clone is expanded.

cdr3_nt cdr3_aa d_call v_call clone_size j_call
TGTGCCAGCAGCCCGTACAGGGACTATGGCTACACCTTC CASSPYRDYGYTF - TRBV9 - TRBJ1-2
TGTGCCTGGAGTGTAGCTAGGGACGAGCAGTACTTC CAWSVARDEQYF - TRBV30 - TRBJ2-7
TGTGCCAGCAACGGCGCGGGGGGTCCCTACAATGAGCAGTTCTTC CASNGAGGPYNEQFF TRBD2 TRBV5-6 - TRBJ2-1
TGTGCCAGCAGTGAATTGGAAGGTCAGCCCCAGCATTTT CASSELEGQPQHF - TRBV25-1 few TRBJ1-5
TGTGTCAGCAGTGGGGAGGCTACTAACTATGGCTACACCTTC CVSSGEATNYGYTF - TRBV2 few TRBJ1-2
TGCGCCAGCAGCTTGGTTGGGGGTTCTAATGAAAAACTGTTTTTT CASSLVGGSNEKLFF - TRBV5-1 - TRBJ1-4
TGTGCCTGGAGTCGGGGCGCAGGAGGAGAGACCCAGTACTTC CAWSRGAGGETQYF - TRBV30 few TRBJ2-5
TGCGCCAGCAGCTTGGAACTAGTCAACGGCAATGAGCAGTTCTTC CASSLELVNGNEQFF - TRBV5-1 - TRBJ2-1
TGTGCCTGGAGTCTGGGAACAGACTACGAGCAGTACTTC CAWSLGTDYEQYF - TRBV30 few TRBJ2-7
TGTGCCAGCAGCTTGTTTGCCGCACCTGGAAACACCATATATTTT CASSLFAAPGNTIYF - TRBV5-6 few TRBJ1-3
TGTGCCAGCAGTGCCGACCGAATCGGGCAGTACTTC CASSADRIGQYF - TRBV6-5 - TRBJ2-7
TGTGCCAGCAGTTATAGGGACGAGCAGTACTTC CASSYRDEQYF - TRBV6-5 few TRBJ2-7
TGTGCCAGCAGTGCTCAACCAGGGGGCCCCTTTTATGGCTACACCTTC CASSAQPGGPFYGYTF TRBD1 TRBV25-1 - TRBJ1-2
TGCGCCAGCAGCTCCCCAGGGATGAACACTGAAGCTTTCTTT CASSSPGMNTEAFF - TRBV5-1 few TRBJ1-1
TGTGCCAGCAGCTTGGGGGGGGATGGCTACACCTTC CASSLGGDGYTF - TRBV6-6 medium-sized TRBJ1-2
TGTGCCATCAGTGATATCGAGGGTTCTAACTATGGCTACACCTTC CAISDIEGSNYGYTF - TRBV10-3 few TRBJ1-2
TGCGCCAGCAGCTTGCGCGAATCCTACGAGCAGTACTTC CASSLRESYEQYF - TRBV5-1 few TRBJ2-7
TGCGCCAGCAGTCTTCACGGGGGGGCCGCAGATACGCAGTATTTT CASSLHGGAADTQYF TRBD2 TRBV5-1 - TRBJ2-3
TGCAGCGTGTTCGGGACTAGTGGAGATACGCAGTATTTT CSVFGTSGDTQYF TRBD2 TRBV29-1 - TRBJ2-3
TGTGCCTGGGGGCAAGCCTACGAGCAGTACTTC CAWGQAYEQYF - TRBV30 medium-sized TRBJ2-7
TGTGCCAGCGAGGGGCCTCGGGGCTACACCTTC CASEGPRGYTF - TRBV9 once TRBJ1-2
TGTGCCAGCAGTCCAGGACTCGGGCTAGCGCGATACGAGCAGTACTTC CASSPGLGLARYEQYF - TRBV28 medium-sized TRBJ2-7